A selection of T cell receptor beta chains follows, all from one sample in a study of identical twins. TCRdb used MiXCR to reprocess the 5' RACE reads, holding one entry per CDR3 protein. Found here are 420,000 or so distinct CDR3 sequences, 15% to 20% of them singletons; the top ten hold roughly 12%. Sequenced: naive T cells sorted from blood. The origin of the receptors is a man aged 45 to 65 in good health. CDR3s include the opening cysteine and the closing phenylalanine or tryptophan. Fields, in order: J gene, clone size, V gene, D gene, CDR3 DNA, CDR3 protein. D genes are given only for firm matches. Expanded clones get a size class; other rows say once, few or many, or leave the size out.

>TRBJ1-6|many|TRBV20-1|TRBD1
TGCAGTGCTCGAACAGGGGATTCACCCCTCCACTTT
CSARTGDSPLHF
>TRBJ2-1|few|TRBV28|NA
TGTGCCAGCAGAGAGACGGGGAGCTCCTACAATGAGCAGTTCTTC
CASRETGSSYNEQFF
>TRBJ1-2|many|TRBV10-3|NA
TGTGCCATCAGTGATAGGGGGGCTAACTATGGCTACACCTTC
CAISDRGANYGYTF
>TRBJ2-3|many|TRBV7-8|NA
TGTGCCACGGGGGACACGTCTTCAATCCCAGATACGCAGTATTTT
CATGDTSSIPDTQYF
>TRBJ1-1|NA|TRBV30|TRBD1
TGTGCCTGGAGTGTTAGGGACAGATTGAACACTGAAGCTTTCTTT
CAWSVRDRLNTEAFF
>TRBJ2-1|few|TRBV27|NA
TGTGCCAGCAGTTTCCGGACTGGAAACAATGAGCAGTTCTTC
CASSFRTGNNEQFF
>TRBJ1-5|NA|TRBV28|NA
TGTGCCAGCAGTGAATGGGGCAATCAGCCCCAGCATTTT
CASSEWGNQPQHF
>TRBJ2-7|NA|TRBV10-3|NA
TGTGCCATCAGTGCCCCAATTCTAGGCGAGCAGTACTTC
CAISAPILGEQYF
>TRBJ2-5|many|TRBV7-2|NA
TGTGCCAGCAGTTTAGGTCTGCAAGAGACCCAGTACTTC
CASSLGLQETQYF
>TRBJ1-4|many|TRBV5-1|NA
TGCGCCAGCAGCTACTTACATGGACTGGAACTGTTTTTT
CASSYLHGLELFF
>TRBJ2-7|once|TRBV7-3|TRBD1
TGTGCCAGCAGCTTAAACGGACAGGGCTACGAGCAGTACTTC
CASSLNGQGYEQYF
>TRBJ2-2|NA|TRBV10-3|NA
TGTGCCATCAGTTGGACTCCGAACACCGGGGAGCTGTTTTTT
CAISWTPNTGELFF
>TRBJ2-3|few|TRBV7-9|NA
TGTGCCAGCAGCGACGGGACAAGGGGAACCACAGATACGCAGTATTTT
CASSDGTRGTTDTQYF
>TRBJ2-2|NA|TRBV27|NA
TGTGCCAGCAGAGGGTATTACGGGGAGCTGTTTTTT
CASRGYYGELFF
>TRBJ1-2|many|TRBV10-3|NA
TGTGCCTCCCGGTGGGCGGGGGAGGATGGCTACACCTTC
CASRWAGEDGYTF
>TRBJ1-2|NA|TRBV20-1|TRBD1
TGCAGTGCTAGAAACAGGGGGCAAGCTAACTATGGCTACACCTTC
CSARNRGQANYGYTF
>TRBJ1-2|NA|TRBV12-3/TRBV12-4|NA
TGTGCCAGTCGTGGGCTCGGGGGCTACACCTTC
CASRGLGGYTF
>TRBJ2-7|NA|TRBV12-3/TRBV12-4|TRBD2
TGTGCCAGCACCAAACTAGCGGGCCCCTACGAGCAGTACTTC
CASTKLAGPYEQYF
>TRBJ1-2|few|TRBV6-2/TRBV6-3|NA
TGTGCCAGCAGTTACTACTCAGGTTATGGCTACACCTTC
CASSYYSGYGYTF
>TRBJ2-3|NA|TRBV29-1|NA
TGCAGCGTTGCGGGATTTAATACGCAGTATTTT
CSVAGFNTQYF
>TRBJ2-3|few|TRBV6-1|NA
TGTGCCAGCAGTCGCGGTGCGGGACAGTTCACAGATACGCAGTATTTT
CASSRGAGQFTDTQYF
>TRBJ2-1|NA|TRBV3-1|TRBD1
TGTGCCAGCAGCCAAGCCGGGACAGGGGACTACAATGAGCAGTTCTTC
CASSQAGTGDYNEQFF
>TRBJ2-7|NA|TRBV12-3/TRBV12-4|NA
TGTGCCAGCAGTTTCACGGTGGGGTCCTACGAGCAGTACTTC
CASSFTVGSYEQYF
>TRBJ2-7|once|TRBV15|TRBD2
TGTGCCACCAGCAGTGTTATCCGGGGACTAAGCTCCTACGAGCAGTACTTC
CATSSVIRGLSSYEQYF
>TRBJ1-6|few|TRBV11-2|NA
TGTGCCAGCAGCTTAACCGGGAGGGAATCACCCCTCCACTTT
CASSLTGRESPLHF
>TRBJ2-2|NA|TRBV7-6|TRBD1
TGTGCCAGCAGCAGGGGACAGGGGAACACCGGGGAGCTGTTTTTT
CASSRGQGNTGELFF
>TRBJ2-5|once|TRBV27|NA
TGTGCCAGCAGCTGGGGAGGCCAAGAGACCCAGTACTTC
CASSWGGQETQYF
>TRBJ1-1|few|TRBV29-1|NA
TGCAGCGTTGATCCCGGAGGGAGAGGCACTGAAGCTTTCTTT
CSVDPGGRGTEAFF
>TRBJ2-7|NA|TRBV20-1|NA
TGCAGTGCTAGAGATCGATTAGCTTTCGACAAGCAGTACTTC
CSARDRLAFDKQYF
>TRBJ2-7|NA|TRBV11-2|NA
TGTGCCAGCAGCTTAAGCCGATTTGAAGGGGAGCAGTACTTC
CASSLSRFEGEQYF
>TRBJ1-4|NA|TRBV12-3/TRBV12-4|TRBD1
TGTGCCAGCAGTTCTGGGACAGGGATTAATGAAAAACTGTTTTTT
CASSSGTGINEKLFF
>TRBJ2-1|NA|TRBV20-1|TRBD2
TGCAGTGCTAGGACTAGCGGGAGACATGAGCAGTTCTTC
CSARTSGRHEQFF
>TRBJ2-1|many|TRBV4-2|NA
TGTGCCAGCAGCCAACCTGCCGGACAGAGCCTTCGGGAGCAGTTCTTC
CASSQPAGQSLREQFF
>TRBJ2-7|once|TRBV7-2|TRBD2
TGTGCCAGCAGCTTAAACGGGGGGGATATCGACGAGCAGTACTTC
CASSLNGGDIDEQYF
>TRBJ2-1|few|TRBV20-1|TRBD1
TGCAGTGCTCTCTCCGGGACAGGGTCTGGAAATGAGCAGTTCTTC
CSALSGTGSGNEQFF
>TRBJ2-3|NA|TRBV20-1|TRBD2
TGCAGTGCTAGGGGACTAGCGGGGGCCCTTTCTTTCACAGATACGCAGTATTTT
CSARGLAGALSFTDTQYF
>TRBJ1-3|NA|TRBV29-1|NA
TGCAGCGTTGTGTGGGGGGCACCTGGAAACACCATATATTTT
CSVVWGAPGNTIYF
>TRBJ2-7|NA|TRBV7-2|NA
TGTGCCAGCAGCTTAGCGAGGGGCGAGCAGTACTTC
CASSLARGEQYF
>TRBJ1-2|few|TRBV20-1|NA
TGCAGTGCGCCGGAGAACTATGGCTACACCTTC
CSAPENYGYTF
>TRBJ2-2|few|TRBV6-2/TRBV6-3|NA
TGTGCCAGCAGTTACCCGACCATCGGCGCGAACACCGGGGAGCTGTTTTTT
CASSYPTIGANTGELFF
>TRBJ2-1|many|TRBV5-1|TRBD1
TGCGCCAGCAGCATAACAGGGGTGAGGTACAATGAGCAGTTCTTC
CASSITGVRYNEQFF
>TRBJ2-7|NA|TRBV20-1|TRBD2
TGCAGTGCTGCAAGGGGGACTAGCGGCCCCTACGAGCAGTACTTC
CSAARGTSGPYEQYF
>TRBJ1-1|NA|TRBV20-1|TRBD1
TGCAGTGCTAGGTCAGGGGGACTGAACACTGAAGCTTTCTTT
CSARSGGLNTEAFF
>TRBJ1-1|few|TRBV16|NA
TGTGCCAGCAGCCAGGCGGACACCTTAAAGAACACTGAAGCTTTCTTT
CASSQADTLKNTEAFF
>TRBJ2-3|many|TRBV12-3/TRBV12-4|NA
TGTGCCAGCAGTTTATGGGGCGCGGTGGATACGCAGTATTTT
CASSLWGAVDTQYF
>TRBJ2-7|many|TRBV20-1|TRBD2
TGCAGTGCCACTAGCGGGAACTCCTACGAGCAGTACTTC
CSATSGNSYEQYF
>TRBJ2-2|few|TRBV13|NA
TGTGCCAGCAGCTTAGGAGGGATCGCGAACACCGGGGAGCTGTTTTTT
CASSLGGIANTGELFF